The 28 T cell receptor beta chains given below trace back to one sample, sequenced in a study of graft-versus-host responses after intestinal transplantation. Method: immunoSEQ multiplex PCR; TCRdb's copy keeps in-frame clones and lacks some. The sample lists tens of thousands of clones, around 91% seen once, with over 0.095% in the top ten. Antigens for these TCRs are unknown. Sequencing was performed on unstimulated CD4+ T cells sorted from spleen or lymph node cells, taken before intestinal transplant. These receptors originate from a human donor who received an intestinal transplant.

V gene TRBV5-8 combines with J gene TRBJ2-7; unclear D gene. This CDR3 spans 15 amino acids. Germline-derived CDR1 and CDR2 are SGHTS and YDEGEE. The V end was cut by 0 bases, the J end by 2 bases, with 12 bases between. The DNA of the CDR3 is TGTGCCAGCAGCTTGGGGTACAGAGACACCTACGAGCAGTACTTC. This sequence encodes CASSLGYRDTYEQYF.

The chain has TRBV11-3 and TRBJ1-2, with no clear D. The CDR3 loop spans 12 amino acids. With 1 base removed from V and 4 bases from J, the gap between germline ends came to 4 bases. CDR1 is SGHNT and CDR2 is YENEEA in the germline V gene. The CDR3 DNA is TGTGCCAGCAGCTTAGGGGCCTATGGCTACACCTTC. Amino acid sequence: CASSLGAYGYTF.

The rearrangement links TRBV4-3 to TRBJ2-7, with D possibly matching TRBD2 (6 bases). Trimming shortened V by 1 base and J by 0 bases, and 10 bases separated the two germline ends. Germline CDR1 is LGHNA and CDR2 is YSLEER. The CDR3 totals 15 residues. The CDR3 region has the DNA TGCGCCAGCAGCCAAGGGGGCGGGGACTCCTACGAGCAGTACTTC. Translation: CASSQGGGDSYEQYF.

The chain carries TRBV6-6 and TRBJ1-1; D unresolved. Trimming left V 6 bases short and J 2 bases short, with 7 bases between. Germline CDR1 MNHNY, CDR2 SVGAGI (reference sequence). The CDR3 runs to 12 residues. This CDR3 reads CASRDYNTEAFF. CDR3 bases: TGTGCCAGCAGGGACTATAACACTGAAGCTTTCTTT.

V and J are TRBV5-6 and TRBJ1-2; tentatively, D is TRBD1 (6 bases). CDR3 length: 16 residues. Germline loops: CDR1 SGHDT, CDR2 YYEEEE. The V end lost 1 base, the J end lost 8 bases, and 21 bases lay between the germline ends. CDR3 sequence: CASSLFGQLLEEGYTF. CDR3 in DNA: TGTGCCAGCAGCTTGTTCGGACAGCTGCTAGAGGAAGGCTACACCTTC.

The chain joins TRBV9 to TRBJ2-7; possible D gene TRBD2, 6 bases. The V and J ends lost 3 bases and 3 bases respectively, with 13 bases between them. This CDR3 is built from 14 residues. CDR1 is SGDLS, CDR2 YYNGEE, per germline. Written as DNA, the CDR3 is TGTGCCAGCAGCGGGACGGGGGAGGACTACGAGCAGTACTTC. Protein sequence: CASSGTGEDYEQYF.

The chain couples TRBV5-5 to TRBJ2-7; perhaps TRBD2 as D (7 bases). In germline, CDR1 is SGHKS, CDR2 YYEKEE (reference sequence). The ends were cut back, 0 bases at V and 2 bases at J, with 15 bases in the middle. The CDR3 has 16 residues. The CDR3 DNA follows: TGTGCCAGCAGCTTGGCGGGGGGCAGGGAGACCTACGAGCAGTACTTC. Translation gives CASSLAGGRETYEQYF.

In DNA, the CDR3 is TGTGCCAGCAGCTTCCGGGGTCACAACACTGAAGCTTTCTTT. Translated, it gives CASSFRGHNTEAFF. The rearrangement links TRBV11-3 to TRBJ1-1; no definite D call. Trimming took off 3 bases at V and 2 bases at J, with 10 bases between the two ends. CDR3 length equals 14 residues. CDR1 and CDR2 (germline): SGHNT, YENEEA.

This sequence joins TRBV19 and TRBJ2-2; D possibly corresponds to TRBD2 (6 bases). Looked up from germline, CDR1 is LNHDA and CDR2 is SQIVND (reference sequence). The CDR3 is 14 residues long. Trimming pared 5 bases from V and 4 bases from J, leaving 11 bases between. The CDR3 DNA sequence: TGTGCCAGTAGTCATGGGGGGATCACCGGGGAGCTGTTTTTT. Amino acids: CASSHGGITGELFF.

The V gene is TRBV21-1, the J gene TRBJ2-7; the table names TRBD1, a call not compared with the DNA. TRBV21-1 represents a pseudogene. This CDR3 has 22 residues. CDR3 bases: TGTGCCAGCAGCAAATTGGTAGTTTTCCTGTATGGCGAGGGACAGGGGAGCCACGAGCAGTACTTC. It yields the protein CASSKLVVFLYGEGQGSHEQYF.

The chain has TRBV5-1 and TRBJ2-7; the match to TRBD1 covers 10 bases. CDR3 size: 14 residues. The germline V gene encodes CDR1 SGHRS and CDR2 YFSETQ. V lost 5 bases and J lost 2; bases outside the gene matches: 4. The CDR3 here is CASRGTGAPYEQYF. CDR3 nucleotides: TGCGCCAGCAGGGGGACAGGGGCACCCTACGAGCAGTACTTC.

The V call is TRBV7-9, the J call TRBJ1-1; 7 nucleotides agree with TRBD1. Losses at the gene ends were 4 bases for V and 6 bases for J; bases not matched to a gene: 5. CDR1 and CDR2 (germline): SEHNR, FQNEAQ (reference sequence). This CDR3 is built from 13 residues. This chain's CDR3 is CASSSQGVAEAFF. The CDR3 nucleotides read TGTGCCAGCAGCTCCCAGGGGGTGGCTGAAGCTTTCTTT.

This clone was recorded once. V gene TRBV20-1 combines with J gene TRBJ2-5; possibly TRBD1 for D (6 bases). The DNA end is more similar to TRBJ2-7, so the J call may be wrong. This CDR3 comprises 11 residues. CDR1 is DFQATT, CDR2 SNEGSKA, per germline (reference sequence). The CDR3 loop is CSASQGYEQYF. DNA for the CDR3: TGCAGTGCATCACAGGGCTACGAGCAGTACTTC.

The chain combines TRBV6-6 with TRBJ2-3; 9 bases agree with TRBD1. The V gene's germline CDR1 is MNHNY and CDR2 SVGAGI (reference sequence). The CDR3 length is 13 residues. The V and J ends lost 10 bases and 3 bases, in that order; junction bases with no gene match: 5. In DNA form, the CDR3 reads TGTGCCATCCAGGGACAGGGAACAGATACGCAGTATTTT. This sequence encodes CAIQGQGTDTQYF.

This CDR3 is CASSPPRGGDSNTEAFF. CDR3 in DNA: TGTGCCAGCTCACCACCTAGGGGGGGCGATTCGAACACTGAAGCTTTCTTT. The V gene is TRBV18, the J gene TRBJ1-1; TRBD1 is a possible D gene (6 bases). In germline, CDR1 is KGHSH, CDR2 LQKENI. Trimming removed 0 bases at V and 1 base at J, with 15 bases between. The CDR3 extends over 17 amino acids.

The count of this clone is one. The genes are TRBV15 and TRBJ1-5; no reliable D call. CDR1 LNHNV and CDR2 YYDKDF come from the germline V gene (reference sequence). The CDR3 is made up of 14 amino acids. V was trimmed by 1 base and J by 7 bases, leaving 11 bases between them. This CDR3 is CATSRVQVNQPQHF. In nucleotides, the CDR3 is TGTGCCACCAGCAGAGTTCAGGTAAACCAGCCCCAGCATTTT.

This clone was observed a few times. This chain joins TRBV4-3 and TRBJ1-1; possibly TRBD1 for D (6 bases). With 2 bases removed from V and 0 bases from J, the gap between germline ends came to 13 bases. This CDR3 contains 16 residues. In germline, CDR1 is LGHNA, CDR2 YSLEER. CDR3 region: CASSQTTGNMNTEAFF. CDR3 in DNA: TGCGCCAGCAGCCAAACGACAGGCAACATGAACACTGAAGCTTTCTTT.

The chain links TRBV27 to TRBJ1-2; D gene uncertain. V dropped 7 bases and J dropped 4 bases, with 13 bases sitting between them. CDR3 length: 13 residues. The germline CDR1 and CDR2 sequences are MNHEY and SMNVEV (reference sequence). The CDR3 loop is CASTTAPFYGYTF. CDR3 in DNA: TGTGCCAGCACTACAGCCCCTTTCTATGGCTACACCTTC.

This clone was counted once. The DNA of the CDR3 is TGTGCCAGCAGCTTTACGACAGAGTTGACCTACGAGCAGTACTTC. This gives the protein CASSFTTELTYEQYF. The V and J genes are TRBV11-2 and TRBJ2-7, with D perhaps TRBD1 (5 bases). The CDR3 runs 15 residues. Germline V lookup: CDR1 SGHAT, CDR2 FQNNGV. The V gene lost 3 bases and the J gene lost 2 bases, with 14 bases spanning the gap. The full variable domain, rest sourced from reference TRBV11-2 and TRBJ2-7, is EAGVAQSPRYKIIEKRQSVAFWCNPISGHATLYWYQQILGQGPKLLIQFQNNGVVDDSQLPKDRFSAERLKGVDSTLKIQPAKLEDSAVYLCASSFTTELTYEQYFGPGTRLTVT.

The chain combines TRBV6-4 with TRBJ2-1, with D possibly matching TRBD2 (6 bases). Deletions cut 3 bases from V and 1 base from J, with 7 bases between. The CDR3 is 14 amino acids. Germline values: CDR1 MRHNA, CDR2 SNTAGT. CDR3 coding DNA: TGTGCCAGCAGTGAACGGGGGTCCTACAATGAGCAGTTCTTC. It is translated as CASSERGSYNEQFF.

The chain is built from TRBV9 and TRBJ2-3; D is perhaps TRBD2 (6 bases). Germline V gene lookup returns CDR1 SGDLS and CDR2 YYNGEE. CDR3 length: 16 amino acids. The ends were cut back, 0 bases at V and 0 bases at J, with 11 bases in the middle. CDR3 sequence: CASSVGTSRSTDTQYF. The DNA for the CDR3 is TGTGCCAGCAGCGTAGGAACTAGCCGTAGCACAGATACGCAGTATTTT.

This clone was detected a few times. The rearrangement uses TRBV10-3 and TRBJ1-3; 9 bases map to TRBD1. This CDR3 region has 16 residues. Germline trimming cut 4 bases from V and 1 base from J; bases unmatched to any gene: 5. The V gene's germline CDR1 is ENHRY and CDR2 SYGVKD. The chain's CDR3 is CAISGTGAASGNTIYF. CDR3 sequence (DNA): TGTGCCATCAGTGGGACAGGGGCAGCATCTGGAAACACCATATATTTT.

This sequence joins TRBV14 and TRBJ2-5; TRBD1 matches at 7 bases. This CDR3 is 16 amino acids long. V was pared by 2 bases and J by 5 bases, with 11 bases of the junction left unmatched. Germline V lookup: CDR1 SGHDN, CDR2 FVKESK. The DNA of the CDR3 is TGTGCCAGCAGCCAACGTCGGGCAGGGGGACGCGAGACCCAGTACTTC. It specifies CASSQRRAGGRETQYF.

This rearrangement joins TRBV29-1 to TRBJ2-5; perhaps TRBD2 as D (7 bases). The CDR3 has 13 amino acids. Trimming left V 7 bases short and J 4 bases short, with 16 bases between. Germline loops: CDR1 SQVTM, CDR2 ANQGSEA. Written as DNA, the CDR3 is TGCAGCGCCCCCGGGGGGCCGCTAGAGACCCAGTACTTC. Amino acids: CSAPGGPLETQYF.

The V call is TRBV6-4, the J call TRBJ1-1, with 9 bases fitting TRBD1. The V gene's germline CDR1 is MRHNA and CDR2 SNTAGT. This CDR3 has 14 amino acids. The trim removed 5 bases at V and 2 bases at J, leaving 3 bases unmatched. CDR3 loop: CASSRTGENTEAFF. CDR3 in DNA: TGTGCCAGCAGTCGGACAGGGGAAAACACTGAAGCTTTCTTT.

The J gene is TRBJ1-3, the V gene TRBV18; D is unclear. The CDR3 is 15 amino acids. Germline V gene lookup returns CDR1 KGHSH and CDR2 LQKENI. V was cut by 6 bases and J by 0 bases, with 12 bases left in between. CDR3: CASSPEWSSGNTIYF. In DNA, the CDR3 is TGTGCCAGCTCCCCCGAGTGGAGCTCTGGAAACACCATATATTTT.

V usage is TRBV25-1 and J usage is TRBJ1-1; TRBD1 matches at 8 bases. V lost 3 bases, J lost 4 bases, and 4 bases stayed unmatched. This CDR3 contains 14 residues. Germline V gives CDR1 MGHDK, CDR2 SYGVNS. The chain's CDR3 is CASSEDRAATEAFF. The CDR3 coding sequence is TGTGCCAGCAGTGAGGACAGGGCGGCCACTGAAGCTTTCTTT.

V is TRBV2 and J is TRBJ2-3, with TRBD1 matching 10 bases. Looked up from germline, CDR1 is SNHLY and CDR2 is FYNNEI. Trimming at V came to 6 bases and at J to 2 bases, leaving 5 bases not matched to a gene. The CDR3 loop spans 15 amino acids. CDR3 sequence: CASREDRGNTDTQYF. The CDR3 DNA follows: TGTGCCAGCAGGGAGGACAGGGGGAACACAGATACGCAGTATTTT.